One sample yielded the 22 T cell receptor beta chains listed below, sequenced in a study of cytomegalovirus exposure and HLA in healthy donors. The PCR employed 60 Vbeta primers together with 13 Jbeta primers. Profiling relied on immunoSEQ multiplex PCR, and the TCRdb table lists in-frame clones only, not all of them. The data contain around 100,000 clones, around four fifths of them singletons. The sample was PBMCs. These receptors were taken from a woman aged 40 to 49 in good health and CMV-seropositive.

The sample holds one count of this clone. The chain combines TRBV7-6 with TRBJ1-2; 10 positions match TRBD1. The germline gives CDR1 SGHVS, CDR2 FNYEAQ. V was clipped by 1 base and J by 4 bases; unmatched bases: 0. CDR3 size: 14 residues. The CDR3 region is CASSLGQGAYGYTF. CDR3 DNA: TGTGCCAGCAGCTTAGGACAGGGGGCCTATGGCTACACCTTC.

J is TRBJ2-7 and V is TRBV7-8, with 8 bases lining up with TRBD2. The V gene's germline CDR1 is SGHVS and CDR2 FQNEAQ. CDR3 length: 16 amino acids. V lost 0 bases and J lost 2; bases outside the gene matches: 6. CDR3 sequence (DNA): TGTGCCAGCAGCTTAGCGGGTAGCGGGGTAACCTACGAGCAGTACTTC. It codes for CASSLAGSGVTYEQYF.

As regards this clone: The junction departs from germline at one end; a sequencing error may be responsible. V and J are TRBV7-9 and TRBJ1-2, with a weak D call TRBD1 (5 bases). This CDR3 comprises 14 residues. The germline V gene encodes CDR1 SEHNR and CDR2 FQNEAQ (reference sequence). The CDR3 coding sequence is TGTTCCAGCAGCTTAGGGGCAGGCGCCTATGGCTACACCTTC. This sequence encodes CSSSLGAGAYGYTF.

This chain links TRBV6-6 with TRBJ2-1, with D tentatively TRBD1 (5 bases). Germline values: CDR1 MNHNY, CDR2 SVGAGI (reference sequence). The CDR3 extends over 12 amino acids. The V and J ends lost 5 bases and 6 bases respectively, with 8 bases between them. The CDR3 coding sequence is TGTGCCAGCAGTGGCGACAGCAATGAGCAGTTCTTC. Its translation is CASSGDSNEQFF.

CDR3 DNA: TGTGCCAGCAGGCGGTCTACTGGCTACACCTTC. As protein: CASRRSTGYTF. The chain carries TRBV2 and TRBJ1-2, with D unclear. The CDR3 runs to 11 residues. V shed 6 bases and J shed 7 bases, with 9 bases lying between them. Germline values: CDR1 SNHLY, CDR2 FYNNEI.

This chain connects TRBV7-8 to TRBJ2-2, with 8 bases identical to TRBD1. V trimming: 1 base; J trimming: 4 bases; junction bases outside the gene matches: 5. This CDR3 is 16 amino acids long. The germline CDR1 and CDR2 sequences are SGHVS and FQNEAQ. CDR3 bases: TGTGCCAGCAGCTTAGGTGGGACAGGTTTCACCGGGGAGCTGTTTTTT. It encodes CASSLGGTGFTGELFF.

The V and J genes are TRBV4-1 and TRBJ1-2, with D uncertain. Trimming took 2 bases from V and 12 from J, leaving 13 bases between them. The CDR3 totals 12 residues. Germline CDR1 is MGHRA and CDR2 is YSYEKL. CDR3 coding DNA: TGCGCCAGCAGCCAACCCCGGTTAGTAGACACCTTC. This gives the protein CASSQPRLVDTF.

The chain has TRBV7-8 and TRBJ2-2; tentative D call: TRBD1 (6 bases). V gave up 4 bases and J gave up 0 bases, with 12 bases separating them. This CDR3 has 16 amino acids. Germline V CDR1 and CDR2: SGHVS, FQNEAQ. The CDR3 region has the DNA TGTGCCAGCAGCTCCAACAGGGCTCCGAACACCGGGGAGCTGTTTTTT. This translates into CASSSNRAPNTGELFF.

The chain uses TRBV19 and TRBJ2-2, with 7 bases that match TRBD2. This CDR3 has 14 residues. The V gene end was trimmed by 6 bases and the J gene end by 4 bases; junction bases not matched to a gene: 5. Germline V gene data show CDR1 as LNHDA and CDR2 as SQIVND (reference sequence). The CDR3 region is CASRGEGITGELFF. The CDR3 bases are TGTGCCAGTAGAGGGGAGGGAATCACCGGGGAGCTGTTTTTT.

The V and J genes are TRBV27 and TRBJ2-7, with D possibly matching TRBD2 (5 bases). Germline assignment: CDR1 MNHEY and CDR2 SMNVEV (reference sequence). V shed 2 bases and J shed 3 bases, with 8 bases lying between them. The CDR3 extends over 13 amino acids. The CDR3 sequence is CASSLRRSYEQYF. CDR3 nucleotides: TGTGCCAGCAGTTTACGGAGGAGCTACGAGCAGTACTTC.

The J gene is TRBJ2-5, the V gene TRBV9, with TRBD2 matching 8 bases. The trim removed 0 bases at V and 5 bases at J, leaving 9 bases unmatched. Looked up from germline, CDR1 is SGDLS and CDR2 is YYNGEE. CDR3 length: 16 residues. The CDR3 loop is CASSVGNSGTSETQYF. CDR3 DNA sequence: TGTGCCAGCAGCGTAGGAAATAGCGGGACCTCTGAGACCCAGTACTTC.

The CDR3 region is CASSRDRALNTIYF. The DNA of the CDR3 is TGTGCCAGCAGCCGGGACAGGGCTTTAAACACCATATATTTT. The chain links TRBV2 to TRBJ1-3; 9 bases align to TRBD1. The CDR3 is 14 residues long. Germline CDR1 reads SNHLY; CDR2 reads FYNNEI. Germline trimming cut 6 bases from V and 6 bases from J; bases unmatched to any gene: 6.

This clone came up a few times. The V call is TRBV6-6, the J call TRBJ2-1; D ambiguous. CDR3 length: 11 amino acids. CDR1 MNHNY and CDR2 SVGAGI come from the germline V gene (reference sequence). The germline V and J ends were trimmed by 6 bases and 11 bases, with 11 bases remaining between them. CDR3 region: CASSAAGKQFF. CDR3 coding DNA: TGTGCCAGCAGCGCGGCCGGAAAGCAGTTCTTC.

This clone was detected only a few times. V gene TRBV7-8 combines with J gene TRBJ2-7; 9 bases align to TRBD1. This CDR3 is built from 15 residues. V was pared by 6 bases and J by 1 base, with 7 bases of the junction left unmatched. Germline-derived CDR1 and CDR2 are SGHVS and FQNEAQ. CDR3 nucleotides: TGTGCCAGCAGAGCGGGGACAGGGCGATCCTACGAGCAGTACTTC. This encodes CASRAGTGRSYEQYF.

Regarding this clone: The same CDR3 also results from other DNA sequences found in this sample. This rearrangement joins TRBV9 to TRBJ1-3, with D unresolved. Germline lookup yields CDR1 SGDLS and CDR2 YYNGEE. Trimming left V 4 bases short and J 11 bases short, with 19 bases between. The CDR3 runs 14 residues. The DNA of the CDR3 is TGTGCCAGCAGCCTCGGCGGAAGAGAGGGAGCCATATATTTT. Residues: CASSLGGREGAIYF. The variable domain in full, completed from reference TRBV9 and TRBJ1-3, reads DSGVTQTPKHLITATGQRVTLRCSPRSGDLSVYWYQQSLDQGLQFLIQYYNGEERAKGNILERFSAQQFPDLHSELNLSSLELGDSALYFCASSLGGREGAIYFGEGSWLTVV.

On this clone: The junction and the germline gene differ at one end; a read error may be behind it. The chain uses TRBV7-7 and TRBJ2-2; 9 positions agree with TRBD1. Germline CDR1 and CDR2: SSHAT and FNYEAQ (reference sequence). The CDR3 sequence is 16 residues long. CDR3 amino acids: CASSTGQGPDTGELFF. The CDR3 nucleotides read TGTGCTAGCAGCACAGGACAGGGGCCTGACACCGGGGAGCTGTTTTTT. Based on the CDR3 plus reference TRBV7-7 and TRBJ2-2, the full variable domain is GAGVSQSPRYKVTKRGQDVTLRCDPISSHATLYWYQQALGQGPEFLTYFNYEAQPDKSGLPSDRFSAERPEGSISTLTIQRTEQRDSAMYRCASSTGQGPDTGELFFGEGSRLTVL.

V is TRBV9 and J is TRBJ1-2; D remains unclear. This CDR3 spans 14 amino acids. Germline CDR1 is SGDLS and CDR2 is YYNGEE. Between the trimmed V and J ends, which lost 4 bases and 1 base, there was a span of 11 bases. CDR3 region: CASSPQSGNYGYTF. In DNA, the CDR3 is TGTGCCAGCAGCCCCCAGAGCGGTAACTATGGCTACACCTTC.

J is TRBJ2-5 and V is TRBV7-9; weak D call: TRBD2 (5 bases). Germline CDR1 is SEHNR and CDR2 is FQNEAQ (reference sequence). V was cut by 1 base and J by 4 bases, with 22 bases left in between. This CDR3 has 18 residues. The CDR3 DNA follows: TGTGCCAGCAGCTTAGAGGCGGCCCGAGGGTCCAACGGAGAGACCCAGTACTTC. Its translation is CASSLEAARGSNGETQYF. Supplemented by reference TRBV7-9 and TRBJ2-5, the full variable domain reads DTGVSQNPRHKITKRGQNVTFRCDPISEHNRLYWYRQTLGQGPEFLTYFQNEAQLEKSRLLSDRFSAERPKGSFSTLEIQRTEQGDSAMYLCASSLEAARGSNGETQYFGPGTRLLVL.

The rearrangement joins TRBV5-1 to TRBJ2-7; 9 bases fit TRBD2. The CDR3 loop spans 16 amino acids. V lost 1 base and J lost 4; bases outside the gene matches: 9. Germline CDR1 reads SGHRS; CDR2 reads YFSETQ. As DNA, the CDR3 is TGCGCCAGCAGCTTGAGTGGTAGCGGGAGTGTTTACGAGCAGTACTTC. Amino acid sequence: CASSLSGSGSVYEQYF.

V gene TRBV11-2 combines with J gene TRBJ2-2, with D perhaps TRBD2 (6 bases). The CDR3 runs 14 residues. CDR1 and CDR2 (germline): SGHAT, FQNNGV. Trimming removed 5 bases from V and 2 bases from J, with 9 bases in between. CDR3 region: CASSPGVNTGELFF. The CDR3, as DNA: TGTGCCAGCAGCCCGGGAGTTAACACCGGGGAGCTGTTTTTT.

This sequence joins TRBV2 and TRBJ2-6, with no clear D. The CDR3 loop spans 14 amino acids. Trimming shortened V by 6 bases and J by 4 bases, and 10 bases separated the two germline ends. Germline CDR1 SNHLY, CDR2 FYNNEI. The CDR3 is CASRLERGANVLTF. CDR3 DNA sequence: TGTGCCAGCAGGCTGGAGAGGGGGGCCAACGTCCTGACTTTC.

The V and J genes are TRBV10-2 and TRBJ2-1; 7 positions match TRBD2. The V segment lost 5 bases and the J segment 4 bases; nucleotides outside the gene matches: 5. This CDR3 comprises 14 residues. Germline loops: CDR1 WSHSY, CDR2 SAAADI. DNA of the CDR3: TGCGCCAGCAGTCTAGCGGAGAGTTACAATGAGCAGTTCTTC. This translates into CASSLAESYNEQFF.